The 27 T cell receptor beta chains below were found in one sample sequenced in a study of blood T cell repertoires in COVID-19. This table comes from immunoSEQ multiplex PCR, and its TCRdb copy is limited to in-frame clones, with some not included. The data show 95,000 to 150,000 clones, under 80% seen once. Input material: peripheral blood. These receptors all come from a man between 65 and 85 years old with acute or convalescent COVID-19.

This chain links TRBV30 with TRBJ2-2; TRBD2 aligns across 8 bases. This CDR3 has 14 residues. The junction had 3 bases not matched to a gene; V was cut back by 3 bases and J by 3 bases. Germline V gives CDR1 GTSNPN, CDR2 SVGIG (reference sequence). This chain's CDR3 is CAWRPSGYTGELFF. CDR3 bases: TGTGCCTGGAGGCCTAGCGGGTACACCGGGGAGCTGTTTTTT.

This clone was found many times. The rearrangement uses TRBV7-2 and TRBJ1-3; D gene uncertain. The V and J ends lost 1 base and 0 bases respectively, with 7 bases between them. Germline CDR1 SGHTA, CDR2 FQGNSA. The CDR3 is 15 residues long. The CDR3 here is CASSLGPNSGNTIYF. The CDR3 DNA reads as TGTGCCAGCAGCTTAGGGCCGAACTCTGGAAACACCATATATTTT.

This chain uses TRBV6-5 with TRBJ1-2, with 7 nucleotides matching TRBD1. V gave up 4 bases and J gave up 8 bases; unmatched junction bases: 16. The length of the CDR3 is 16 residues. Germline V gives CDR1 MNHEY, CDR2 SVGAGI. CDR3 DNA: TGTGCCAGCAGTTTAGCCTTTGGGGAAGGGGGCAACGGCTACACCTTC. Amino acids: CASSLAFGEGGNGYTF.

This chain joins TRBV9 and TRBJ1-1; D is perhaps TRBD1 (5 bases). This CDR3 contains 16 residues. CDR1 and CDR2 from the germline V gene are SGDLS and YYNGEE. V shed 0 bases and J shed 5 bases, with 17 bases lying between them. CDR3 nucleotides: TGTGCCAGCAGCGTAGAAAGGGGAAAAGGGGATACTGAAGCTTTCTTT. It codes for CASSVERGKGDTEAFF.

This clone was observed a single time. The chain employs TRBV9 and TRBJ1-2; 7 bases match TRBD1. Germline CDR1 SGDLS, CDR2 YYNGEE. The CDR3 totals 15 residues. The J segment lost 3 bases and the V segment lost 4 bases, leaving 9 bases of the junction unmatched. The CDR3 DNA is TGTGCCAGCAGCTCTTTAGGACAGGTTGACTATGGCTACACCTTC. Amino acid sequence: CASSSLGQVDYGYTF. The full variable domain, with the rest looked up from reference TRBV9 and TRBJ1-2, is DSGVTQTPKHLITATGQRVTLRCSPRSGDLSVYWYQQSLDQGLQFLIQYYNGEERAKGNILERFSAQQFPDLHSELNLSSLELGDSALYFCASSSLGQVDYGYTFGSGTRLTVV.

The chain is built from TRBV6-5 and TRBJ2-7; possibly TRBD1 for D (5 bases). Germline V gene sequence: CDR1 MNHEY, CDR2 SVGAGI. The V and J ends lost 4 bases and 2 bases respectively, with 12 bases between them. This CDR3 comprises 14 residues. The CDR3 coding sequence is TGTGCCAGCAGTTGGGGCAGTATTCCCTACGAGCAGTACTTC. This sequence encodes CASSWGSIPYEQYF.

The chain is built from TRBV5-1 and TRBJ1-1, with 8 nucleotides matching TRBD1. From germline, CDR1 is SGHRS and CDR2 YFSETQ. The CDR3 has 15 residues. Germline trimming cut 4 bases from V and 1 base from J; bases unmatched to any gene: 6. The CDR3 loop reads CASSPAGQENTEAFF. The CDR3 region has the DNA TGCGCCAGCAGCCCCGCGGGACAGGAGAACACTGAAGCTTTCTTT.

The rearrangement links TRBV18 to TRBJ2-3; D not certain. V lost 0 bases, J lost 1 base, and 5 bases lay in between. Germline CDR1 KGHSH, CDR2 LQKENI. There are 14 residues in the CDR3. In DNA, the CDR3 is TGTGCCAGCTCACCACCAACGGGCACAGATACGCAGTATTTT. Translated: CASSPPTGTDTQYF.

The chain is built from TRBV19 and TRBJ1-1; a possible D gene is TRBD1 (6 bases). Trimming left V 7 bases short and J 8 bases short, with 14 bases between. From germline, CDR1 is LNHDA and CDR2 SQIVND (reference sequence). The CDR3 length is 12 residues. The CDR3 nucleotides are TGTGCCAGTAATTCCCTTGGGACAGAAGCTTTCTTT. Translation gives CASNSLGTEAFF.

V gene TRBV9 combines with J gene TRBJ1-4, with D tentatively TRBD1 (6 bases). Germline CDR1 SGDLS, CDR2 YYNGEE. Trimming removed 4 bases from V and 3 bases from J, with 10 bases in between. The CDR3 extends over 14 amino acids. CDR3 amino acids: CASSMPGANEKLFF. The CDR3 DNA sequence: TGTGCCAGCAGCATGCCAGGGGCTAATGAAAAACTGTTTTTT.

This rearrangement joins TRBV6-5 to TRBJ2-7, with TRBD2 identical over 7 bases. After removal of 0 bases from V and 3 bases from J, the junction contained 2 bases not matched to a gene. The germline V gene has CDR1 MNHEY and CDR2 SVGAGI. This CDR3 spans 14 amino acids. CDR3: CASSYSPSGYEQYF. The CDR3 DNA follows: TGTGCCAGCAGTTACTCGCCTAGCGGCTACGAGCAGTACTTC.

The rearrangement links TRBV4-1 to TRBJ1-6; TRBD1 is a possible D gene (6 bases). This CDR3 is built from 17 residues. The ends were cut back, 0 bases at V and 4 bases at J, with 13 bases in the middle. The V gene's germline CDR1 is MGHRA and CDR2 YSYEKL. CDR3 coding DNA: TGCGCCAGCAGCCAAGATCAGAGGGGGACATATAATTCACCCCTCCACTTT. Protein: CASSQDQRGTYNSPLHF.

V and J are TRBV10-3 and TRBJ2-3; TRBD2 agrees at 7 bases. J was trimmed by 1 base and V by 4 bases; bases with no gene match: 2. CDR3 length: 14 amino acids. The germline V gene encodes CDR1 ENHRY and CDR2 SYGVKD. The CDR3 protein is CAISGAGRTDTQYF. CDR3 nucleotide sequence: TGTGCCATCAGTGGAGCGGGACGCACAGATACGCAGTATTTT.

The chain recombines TRBV9 with TRBJ2-7, with 8 bases matching TRBD2. CDR3 length: 15 residues. V lost 2 bases, J lost 3 bases, and 7 bases stayed unmatched. The germline V gene has CDR1 SGDLS and CDR2 YYNGEE. The CDR3 DNA sequence: TGTGCCAGCAGCGTGGGACTAGGTTTGGGCTACGAGCAGTACTTC. Translation: CASSVGLGLGYEQYF.

The chain has TRBV6-1 and TRBJ1-1; D remains unclear. The CDR3 runs 12 residues. The V and J ends lost 1 base and 5 bases respectively, with 5 bases between them. CDR1 is MNHNS and CDR2 is SASEGT in the germline V gene. The CDR3: CASSEERTEAFF. Written as DNA, the CDR3 is TGTGCCAGCAGTGAAGAGAGAACTGAAGCTTTCTTT.

The V gene is TRBV6-1, the J gene TRBJ1-2; D gene unclear. With 2 bases removed from V and 8 bases from J, the gap between germline ends came to 15 bases. This CDR3 is built from 14 residues. From germline, CDR1 is MNHNS and CDR2 SASEGT. The CDR3 sequence: CASSELNLGRGYTF. CDR3 DNA: TGTGCCAGCAGTGAATTGAACTTAGGGAGGGGCTACACCTTC.

This clone was counted once. The CDR3, as DNA: TGTGCCAGCAGCAAAAAGGGCTCCGGGAGTGGAAACACCATATATTTT. Translating it yields CASSKKGSGSGNTIYF. The chain has TRBV21-1 and TRBJ1-3. TRBV21-1 is termed a pseudogene. The length of the CDR3 is 16 residues.

This clone was observed a single time. This sequence joins TRBV19 and TRBJ2-2; 7 bases line up with TRBD2. Germline lookup yields CDR1 LNHDA and CDR2 SQIVND (reference sequence). The CDR3 is made up of 14 amino acids. The V and J ends lost 5 bases and 4 bases, in that order; junction bases with no gene match: 4. This chain's CDR3 is CASSVGGGTGELFF. The CDR3 DNA follows: TGTGCCAGTAGTGTAGGCGGGGGCACCGGGGAGCTGTTTTTT.

In its sample, this clone was seen many times. The chain is built from TRBV5-1 and TRBJ2-2; D is unclear. Germline assignment: CDR1 SGHRS and CDR2 YFSETQ. Trimming removed 7 bases from V and 5 bases from J, with 18 bases in between. The length of the CDR3 is 15 residues. CDR3 region: CASCPLSPPTGELFF. CDR3 DNA: TGCGCCAGCTGCCCCCTTAGCCCCCCGACCGGGGAGCTGTTTTTT.

The chain is built from TRBV6-2 or TRBV6-3 and TRBJ2-7, with TRBD1 matching over 9 bases. The CDR3 extends over 15 amino acids. Germline assignment: CDR1 MNHEY and CDR2 SVGEGT. Germline trimming cut 4 bases from V and 4 bases from J; bases unmatched to any gene: 8. Here the CDR3 reads CASSSLGTGRYEQYF. The CDR3 DNA sequence: TGTGCCAGCAGTTCCCTCGGGACAGGGAGATACGAGCAGTACTTC.

V is TRBV5-5 and J is TRBJ2-4; 7 bases are a match to TRBD1. V lost 0 bases, J lost 8 bases, and 5 bases stayed unmatched. The CDR3 is 14 residues long. In germline, CDR1 is SGHKS, CDR2 YYEKEE (reference sequence). CDR3 sequence reads: CASSLEGGEDIQYF. The CDR3 region has the DNA TGTGCCAGCAGCTTGGAAGGGGGCGAGGACATTCAGTACTTC.

This clone showed up just a few times. V gene TRBV5-1 combines with J gene TRBJ1-1; 7 positions agree with TRBD1. The CDR3 has 14 residues. V lost 3 bases, J lost 5 bases, and 7 bases stayed unmatched. The germline gives CDR1 SGHRS, CDR2 YFSETQ. This chain's CDR3 is CASSSQGSGTEAFF. The CDR3 coding sequence is TGCGCCAGCAGCTCACAGGGGTCTGGGACTGAAGCTTTCTTT. The variable domain in full, completed from reference TRBV5-1 and TRBJ1-1, reads KAGVTQTPRYLIKTRGQQVTLSCSPISGHRSVSWYQQTPGQGLQFLFEYFSETQRNKGNFPGRFSGRQFSNSRSEMNVSTLELGDSALYLCASSSQGSGTEAFFGQGTRLTVV.

This clone is a singleton in its sample. The V call is TRBV6-4, the J call TRBJ2-3, with 7 positions matching TRBD2. Germline V gives CDR1 MRHNA, CDR2 SNTAGT. The V segment lost 6 bases and the J segment 5 bases; nucleotides outside the gene matches: 5. The CDR3 covers 13 residues. CDR3 protein: CASSWTSGDTQYF. The DNA of the CDR3 is TGTGCCAGCAGCTGGACTAGTGGAGATACGCAGTATTTT.

The chain joins TRBV5-1 to TRBJ1-1; TRBD1 matches 10 bases. This CDR3 has 15 amino acids. The germline gives CDR1 SGHRS, CDR2 YFSETQ. V lost 1 base to trimming and J lost 7 bases; unmatched junction nucleotides: 7. The CDR3 here is CASSLWSGQGDEAFF. In DNA, the CDR3 is TGCGCCAGCAGCTTGTGGTCTGGACAGGGGGATGAAGCTTTCTTT.

The V and J genes are TRBV5-4 and TRBJ1-2; 8 bases are a match to TRBD1. Germline V gene lookup returns CDR1 SGHNT and CDR2 YYREEE (reference sequence). The junction had 6 bases not matched to a gene; V was cut back by 5 bases and J by 0 bases. The CDR3 runs to 15 residues. CDR3 protein: CASRALTGANYGYTF. CDR3 bases: TGTGCCAGCAGGGCTCTGACAGGGGCTAACTATGGCTACACCTTC.

With respect to this clone: Other nucleotide sequences from this sample produce the same CDR3. The gene calls are TRBV3-1 (or the pseudogene TRBV3-2) and TRBJ1-2; D call uncertain. This CDR3 spans 13 amino acids. The germline gives CDR1 LGHDT, CDR2 YNNKEL (reference sequence). Between the trimmed V and J ends, which lost 0 bases and 0 bases, there was a span of 2 bases. The CDR3 loop is CASSQDSNYGYTF. DNA for the CDR3: TGTGCCAGCAGCCAAGACTCTAACTATGGCTACACCTTC.

The chain employs TRBV6-2 or TRBV6-3 and TRBJ2-1, with 14 bases that match TRBD2. In germline, CDR1 is MNHEY, CDR2 SVGEGT. V dropped 0 bases and J dropped 6; count of bases not matched to a gene: 7. CDR3 length: 18 amino acids. CDR3 region: CASSYSSGLAGDSNEQFF. The CDR3 DNA sequence: TGTGCCAGCAGTTACTCGTCGGGACTAGCGGGGGACAGCAATGAGCAGTTCTTC.